These 15 T cell receptor beta chains share one sample of origin, sequenced in a study of T cell repertoires in cytomegalovirus infection. One entry per CDR3 protein, called by TCRdb with MiXCR from the reads. The sample yields 680,000 or so distinct CDR3 sequences, less than 40% seen once. Sequences were obtained from PBMCs. The receptors originated from a human donor in good health (CMV status not recorded). Some clones in this sample may be carry-over from other donors' samples.

This clonotype has only a few counts. This sequence joins TRBV28 and TRBJ1-2; D perhaps matches TRBD1 (6 bases). The V end was cut by 3 bases, the J end by 7 bases, with 12 bases between. CDR1 MDHEN and CDR2 SYDVKM come from the germline V gene. This CDR3 is built from 13 residues. The CDR3 loop reads CASSFQGRRGYTF. CDR3 sequence (DNA): TGTGCCAGCAGTTTTCAGGGGCGCCGTGGCTACACCTTC.

This clonotype was observed once. At one end, the junction sequence differs from germline, possibly due to a read error. The chain links TRBV7-8 to TRBJ2-1; 8 nucleotides line up with TRBD1. CDR1 is SGHVS, CDR2 FQNEAQ, per germline. The CDR3 loop spans 13 amino acids. The CDR3 coding sequence is TGTGCCAGCCGCTTACATGACAGGGGAGAGCAGTTATTC. It encodes CASRLHDRGEQLF.

This clonotype has a handful of counts. This chain links TRBV10-2 with TRBJ2-6; the D is unclear. The CDR3 sequence is 13 residues long. The V end was cut by 10 bases, the J end by 0 bases, with 7 bases between. CDR1 and CDR2 from the germline V gene are WSHSY and SAAADI. CDR3 nucleotides: TGCGCCACATCCGACTCTGGGGCCAACGTCCTGACTTTC. Translated, it gives CATSDSGANVLTF.

With respect to this clonotype: A much bigger clone sits one base away, suggesting this may be a read error. The rearrangement joins TRBV7-2 to TRBJ1-2, with TRBD1 identical over 8 bases. The CDR3 runs 15 residues. Germline lookup yields CDR1 SGHTA and CDR2 FQGNSA. CDR3 sequence: CDSSQTRTGNYGYTF. In DNA form, the CDR3 reads TGTGACAGCAGCCAAACAAGGACAGGGAATTATGGCTACACCTTC.

This clonotype appeared a single time. The junction does not match germline at one end; this may be a read error. V and J are TRBV6-5 and TRBJ2-3; the match to TRBD2 covers 11 bases. The CDR3 covers 16 residues. Germline lookup yields CDR1 MNHEY and CDR2 SVGAGI. The CDR3 protein is CARRDGPSGRSDSQYF. As DNA, the CDR3 is TGTGCCCGCAGGGACGGGCCTAGCGGGAGGTCAGATTCGCAGTATTTT.

This sequence joins TRBV18 and TRBJ2-7; no reliable D call. Trimming left V 6 bases short and J 1 base short, with 10 bases between. Germline V gene data show CDR1 as KGHSH and CDR2 as LQKENI. The CDR3 contains 13 residues. DNA of the CDR3: TGTGCCAGCTCTCCGACCCAATCCTACGAGCAGTACTTC. Translated, it gives CASSPTQSYEQYF.

This clonotype came up a few times. The CDR3: CASSQPGLAGGNEQFF. For the CDR3, the DNA is TGCGCCAGCAGCCAACCGGGACTAGCGGGGGGCAATGAGCAGTTCTTC. The rearrangement joins TRBV4-1 to TRBJ2-1, with 15 bases lining up with TRBD2. V shed 2 bases, J shed 6 bases, and the junction held 2 bases outside the gene matches. The length of the CDR3 is 16 residues. Germline V gene sequence: CDR1 MGHRA, CDR2 YSYEKL.

This clonotype was recorded at least ten times. The chain joins TRBV28 to TRBJ1-1, with no clear D. Germline V CDR1 and CDR2: MDHEN, SYDVKM. Trimming left V 7 bases short and J 2 bases short, with 11 bases between. This CDR3 has 13 amino acids. The CDR3: CASTLGVNTEAFF. Written as DNA, the CDR3 is TGTGCCAGCACCCTCGGGGTAAACACTGAAGCTTTCTTT.

This chain joins TRBV7-9 and TRBJ1-2; D may be TRBD1 (5 bases). Trimming took off 3 bases at V and 8 bases at J, with 16 bases between the two ends. The CDR3 is made up of 14 amino acids. Germline V gene data show CDR1 as SEHNR and CDR2 as FQNEAQ (reference sequence). The CDR3 here is CASSLVIAGEGYTF. The DNA for the CDR3 is TGTGCCAGCAGCTTGGTCATTGCGGGGGAAGGCTACACCTTC.

The chain links TRBV5-4 to TRBJ2-5; D remains ambiguous. Trimming removed 6 bases at V and 1 base at J, with 10 bases between. The CDR3 runs to 13 residues. Germline V CDR1 and CDR2: SGHNT, YYREEE (reference sequence). Here the CDR3 reads CASKLNFQETQYF. CDR3 bases: TGTGCCAGCAAGCTAAACTTCCAAGAGACCCAGTACTTC.

This clonotype was seen a handful of times. The genes are TRBV7-9 and TRBJ1-2; D remains unclear. Germline CDR1 is SEHNR and CDR2 is FQNEAQ (reference sequence). The CDR3 loop spans 12 amino acids. The V end lost 5 bases, the J end lost 4 bases, and 8 bases lay between the germline ends. The CDR3 loop is CASSPHTYGYTF. The CDR3 region has the DNA TGTGCCAGCAGCCCCCACACCTATGGCTACACCTTC.

This clonotype has a handful of counts. J is TRBJ2-7 and V is TRBV12-3 or TRBV12-4; no definite D call. This CDR3 spans 15 amino acids. The V end was cut by 1 base, the J end by 2 bases, with 12 bases between. CDR3 loop: CASSLGQVSPYEQYF. As DNA, the CDR3 is TGTGCCAGCAGTTTAGGGCAGGTATCACCCTACGAGCAGTACTTC.

There are many counts of this clonotype. The chain employs TRBV7-3 and TRBJ2-1, with D perhaps matching TRBD2 (5 bases). V lost 2 bases, J lost 0 bases, and 8 bases lay in between. From germline, CDR1 is SGHTA and CDR2 FQGTGA. The CDR3 sequence is 15 residues long. Here the CDR3 DNA reads TGTGCCAGCAGCTTACTGGGGAGCTCCTACAATGAGCAGTTCTTC. This codes for CASSLLGSSYNEQFF.

This clonotype was found a few times. This rearrangement joins TRBV7-2 to TRBJ2-1; 11 bases align to TRBD1. V lost 1 base, J lost 7 bases, and 6 bases stayed unmatched. CDR3 size: 16 residues. Germline loops: CDR1 SGHTA, CDR2 FQGNSA. CDR3 sequence: CASSLDGQGAWNEQFF. The CDR3 coding sequence is TGTGCCAGCAGCTTAGACGGACAGGGGGCTTGGAATGAGCAGTTCTTC. Together with reference TRBV7-2 and TRBJ2-1, the CDR3 gives the full variable domain: GAGVSQSPSNKVTEKGKDVELRCDPISGHTALYWYRQSLGQGLEFLIYFQGNSAPDKSGLPSDRFSAERTGGSVSTLTIQRTQQEDSAVYLCASSLDGQGAWNEQFFGPGTRLTVL.

V and J are TRBV27 and TRBJ1-5; 7 bases match TRBD1. This CDR3 has 16 amino acids. Germline-derived CDR1 and CDR2 are MNHEY and SMNVEV (reference sequence). V lost 3 bases, J lost 1 base, and 6 bases stayed unmatched. The CDR3 sequence: CASSLTGIRSNQPQHF. In DNA form, the CDR3 reads TGTGCCAGCAGTTTGACAGGGATCAGGAGCAATCAGCCCCAGCATTTT.